A selection of T cell receptor beta chains follows, all from one sample in a study of cytomegalovirus exposure and HLA in healthy donors. Data came from immunoSEQ multiplex PCR; TCRdb stores just in-frame clones and leaves some out. The sample holds about 180,000 clones; around 85% are singletons and the top ten take roughly 15%. Sample: PBMCs. The origin of the receptors is a man younger than 35 in good health and CMV-seropositive. The CDR3 runs from the conserved cysteine through the conserved F or W. D genes are given only for firm matches.

v_call,j_call,d_call,cdr3_aa,cdr3_nt
TRBV5-1,TRBJ2-3,TRBD2,CASRLAGGKDTQYF,TGCGCCAGCCGTCTAGCGGGAGGTAAAGATACGCAGTATTTT
TRBV7-9,TRBJ2-3,.,CASSETGWGDTQYF,TGTGCCAGCAGCGAGACAGGTTGGGGGGATACGCAGTATTTT
TRBV15,TRBJ1-5,.,CATSRDSQPQHF,TGTGCCACCAGCAGAGACAGTCAGCCCCAGCATTTT
TRBV7-9,TRBJ2-7,TRBD1,CASSPILQTGGYYEQYF,TGTGCCAGCAGCCCTATTTTACAGACAGGGGGGTATTACGAGCAGTACTTC
TRBV4-1,TRBJ2-7,.,CASSQEPPTSRLDYEQYF,TGCGCCAGCAGCCAAGAACCCCCTACTAGCCGCCTCGACTACGAGCAGTACTTC
TRBV27,TRBJ2-5,.,CASSLSTAGTQYF,TGTGCCAGCAGTTTATCCACAGCGGGGACCCAGTACTTC
TRBV9,TRBJ2-1,TRBD2,CASSVGSGRAINEQFF,TGTGCCAGCAGCGTAGGGAGCGGGAGGGCCATCAATGAGCAGTTCTTC
TRBV28,TRBJ2-7,.,CASWDTTDEQYF,TGTGCCAGCTGGGACACCACCGACGAGCAGTACTTC
TRBV7-9,TRBJ2-3,.,CASSLGLTDTQYF,TGTGCCAGCAGCTTAGGTCTCACAGATACGCAGTATTTT
TRBV6-6,TRBJ2-7,.,CASTLAGGYEQYF,TGTGCCAGCACCCTCGCCGGGGGCTACGAGCAGTACTTC